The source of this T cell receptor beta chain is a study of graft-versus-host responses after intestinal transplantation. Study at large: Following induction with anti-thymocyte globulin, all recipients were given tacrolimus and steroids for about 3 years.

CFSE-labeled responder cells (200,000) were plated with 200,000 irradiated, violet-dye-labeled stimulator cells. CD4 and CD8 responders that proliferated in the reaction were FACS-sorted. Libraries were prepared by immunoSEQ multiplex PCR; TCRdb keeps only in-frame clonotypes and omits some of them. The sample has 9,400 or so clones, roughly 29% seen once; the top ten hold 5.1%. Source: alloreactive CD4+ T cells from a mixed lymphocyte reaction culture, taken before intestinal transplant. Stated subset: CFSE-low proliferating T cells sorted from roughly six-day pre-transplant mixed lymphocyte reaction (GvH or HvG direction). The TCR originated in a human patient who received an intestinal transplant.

DNA for the CDR3: TGTGCCAGCAGCGCCTCCGCAGGATCTGGAAACACCATATATTTT. Protein: CASSASAGSGNTIYF. This chain joins TRBV11-3 and TRBJ1-3, with D unclear. Looked up from germline, CDR1 is SGHNT and CDR2 is YENEEA. The V end was cut by 5 bases, the J end by 1 base, with 12 bases between. The CDR3 loop spans 15 amino acids.